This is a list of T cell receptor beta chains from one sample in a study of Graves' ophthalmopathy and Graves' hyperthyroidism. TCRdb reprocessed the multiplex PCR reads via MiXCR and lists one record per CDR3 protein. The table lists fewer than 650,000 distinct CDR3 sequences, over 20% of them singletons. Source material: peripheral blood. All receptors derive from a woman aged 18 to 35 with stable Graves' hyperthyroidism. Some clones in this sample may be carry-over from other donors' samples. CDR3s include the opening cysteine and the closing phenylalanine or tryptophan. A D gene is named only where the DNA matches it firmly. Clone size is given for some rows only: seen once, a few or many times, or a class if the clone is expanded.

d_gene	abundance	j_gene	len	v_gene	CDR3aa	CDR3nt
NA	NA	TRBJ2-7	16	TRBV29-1	CSVEDPNQLISYEQYF	TGCAGCGTTGAAGATCCCAACCAGCTAATCTCCTACGAGCAGTACTTC
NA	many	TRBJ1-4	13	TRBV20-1	CSATDSQNEKLFF	TGCAGTGCCACGGACAGCCAGAATGAAAAACTGTTTTTT
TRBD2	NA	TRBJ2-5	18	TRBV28	CASSFSARTSAAEETQYF	TGTGCCAGCAGTTTCTCAGCCAGGACTAGCGCCGCGGAAGAGACCCAGTACTTC
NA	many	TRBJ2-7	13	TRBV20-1	CSADGDSYYEQYF	TGCAGTGCTGACGGGGACTCATACTACGAGCAGTACTTC
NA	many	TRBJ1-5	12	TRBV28	CASREGRQPQHF	TGTGCCAGCCGAGAAGGACGGCAGCCCCAGCATTTT
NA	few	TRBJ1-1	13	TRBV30	CAWLGEGSTEAFF	TGTGCCTGGTTGGGGGAGGGGAGCACTGAAGCTTTCTTT
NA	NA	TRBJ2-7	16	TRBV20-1	CSASDYRDLSSYEQYF	TGCAGTGCTAGCGATTACAGGGACTTGAGCTCCTACGAGCAGTACTTC
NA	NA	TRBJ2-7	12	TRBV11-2	CASSPQIYEQYF	TGTGCCAGCAGCCCACAGATCTACGAGCAGTACTTC
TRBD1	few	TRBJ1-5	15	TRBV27	CASSKTGEWNQPQHF	TGTGCCAGCAGCAAAACAGGGGAGTGGAATCAGCCCCAGCATTTT
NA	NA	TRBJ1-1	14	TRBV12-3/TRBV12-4	CASSLAGGPTEAFF	TGTGCCAGCAGTTTAGCAGGCGGGCCCACTGAAGCTTTCTTT
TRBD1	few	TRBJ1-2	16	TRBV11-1	CASSFAGTGGSYGYTF	TGTGCCAGCAGCTTCGCCGGGACAGGGGGCTCCTATGGCTACACCTTC
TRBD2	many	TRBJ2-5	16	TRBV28	CASSLEIAGGRETQYF	TGTGCCAGCAGTTTAGAGATAGCGGGGGGCCGAGAGACCCAGTACTTC
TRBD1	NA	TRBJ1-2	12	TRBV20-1	CSAPDRGYGYTF	TGCAGTGCTCCAGACAGGGGCTATGGCTACACCTTC
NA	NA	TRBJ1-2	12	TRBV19	CASSMEGSHHTF	TGTGCCAGTAGCATGGAAGGTTCTCACCACACCTTC
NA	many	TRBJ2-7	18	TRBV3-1	CASSPRGSANRRSYEQYF	TGTGCCAGCAGCCCACGGGGGAGCGCCAACCGTCGGTCCTACGAGCAGTACTTC
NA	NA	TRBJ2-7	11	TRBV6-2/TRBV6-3	CASLGSREQYF	TGTGCCAGCCTGGGTTCGAGGGAGCAGTACTTC
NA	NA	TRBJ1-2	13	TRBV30	CAWRGGLGYGYTF	TGTGCCTGGAGGGGGGGGTTAGGGTATGGCTACACCTTC
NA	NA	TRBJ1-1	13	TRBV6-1	CASIGTMNTEAFF	TGTGCCAGCATCGGGACAATGAACACTGAAGCTTTCTTT
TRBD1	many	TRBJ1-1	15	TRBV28	CASPGTGGSGTEAFF	TGTGCCAGCCCAGGGACAGGGGGATCCGGCACTGAAGCTTTCTTT
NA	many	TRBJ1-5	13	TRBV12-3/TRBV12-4	CASSHDSGQPQHF	TGTGCCAGCAGTCACGACAGCGGGCAGCCCCAGCATTTT
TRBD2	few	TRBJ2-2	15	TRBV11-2	CASRPLAGNTGELFF	TGTGCCAGCAGACCACTAGCGGGGAACACCGGGGAGCTGTTTTTT
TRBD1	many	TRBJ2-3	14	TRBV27	CASRDREETDTQYF	TGTGCCAGCAGGGACAGGGAGGAGACAGATACGCAGTATTTT
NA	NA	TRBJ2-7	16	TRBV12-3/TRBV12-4	CASTRQGGGGSYEQYF	TGTGCCAGCACTCGCCAGGGGGGAGGGGGCTCCTACGAGCAGTACTTC
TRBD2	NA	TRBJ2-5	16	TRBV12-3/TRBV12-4	CASSPDSGGQKETQYF	TGTGCCAGCAGCCCCGATAGCGGGGGCCAGAAAGAGACCCAGTACTTC
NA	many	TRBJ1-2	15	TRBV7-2	CASSLAVLAGYGYTF	TGTGCCAGCAGCTTAGCGGTTCTCGCGGGCTATGGCTACACCTTC
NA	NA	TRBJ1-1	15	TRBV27	CASSLSPRGNTEAFF	TGTGCCAGCAGTTTAAGTCCCCGAGGGAACACTGAAGCTTTCTTT
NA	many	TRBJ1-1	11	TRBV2	CASSDSRGTFF	TGTGCCAGCAGCGACAGCAGGGGAACTTTCTTT
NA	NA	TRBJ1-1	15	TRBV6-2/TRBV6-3	CASRVKFGLNTEAFF	TGTGCCAGCCGCGTCAAGTTCGGCCTGAACACTGAAGCTTTCTTT
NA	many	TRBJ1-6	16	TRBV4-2	CASSQDIRTYNSPLHF	TGTGCCAGCAGCCAAGACATCCGAACCTATAATTCACCCCTCCACTTT
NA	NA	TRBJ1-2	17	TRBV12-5	CASGLVPWGHPVYGYTF	TGTGCTAGTGGTTTGGTACCATGGGGTCACCCAGTCTATGGCTACACCTTC